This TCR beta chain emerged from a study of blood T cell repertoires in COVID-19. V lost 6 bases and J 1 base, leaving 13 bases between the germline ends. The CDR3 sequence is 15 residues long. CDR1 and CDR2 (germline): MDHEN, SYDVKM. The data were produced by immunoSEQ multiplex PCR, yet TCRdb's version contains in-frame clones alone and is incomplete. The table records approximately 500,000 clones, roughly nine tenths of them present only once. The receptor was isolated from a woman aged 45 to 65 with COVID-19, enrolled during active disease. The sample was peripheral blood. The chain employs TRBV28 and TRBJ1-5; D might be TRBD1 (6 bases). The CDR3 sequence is CASSLEGGSNQPQHF. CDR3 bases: TGTGCCAGCAGCTTGGAGGGGGGGAGCAATCAGCCCCAGCATTTT.